Below, 24 T cell receptor beta chains from the same sample are listed, as sequenced in a study of blood T cells in healthy people across ages. The use of a sample-barcoded 5' primer and a J-beta primer mix characterized a second PCR of roughly 7 to 11 cycles. TCRdb re-analysed the 5' RACE reads in MiXCR, keeping a single row per CDR3 protein. This table holds about 780,000 distinct CDR3 sequences, around 62% found once. Sequenced: blood. These receptors were taken from a young man in good health.

The V and J genes are TRBV29-1 and TRBJ2-2, with 8 nucleotides matching TRBD1. Germline-derived CDR1 and CDR2 are SQVTM and ANQGSEA. Trimming at V came to 4 bases and at J to 5 bases, leaving 6 bases not matched to a gene. This CDR3 region has 14 residues. Written as DNA, the CDR3 is TGCAGCGTTGCCGTCCAGGGGGCAACCGGGGAGCTGTTTTTT. It yields the protein CSVAVQGATGELFF.

The CDR3 coding sequence is TGCAGTGCTAGAGATGGGACAGCTAACTATGGCTACACCTTC. Its protein is CSARDGTANYGYTF. The chain couples TRBV20-1 to TRBJ1-2; 7 bases line up with TRBD1. V shed 0 bases, J shed 0 bases, and the junction held 1 base outside the gene matches. The CDR3 is made up of 14 amino acids. Germline CDR1 is DFQATT and CDR2 is SNEGSKA (reference sequence).

The chain joins TRBV2 to TRBJ2-7; no clear D gene. Germline V gene lookup returns CDR1 SNHLY and CDR2 FYNNEI. The V end was cut by 3 bases, the J end by 5 bases, with 11 bases between. This CDR3 comprises 13 residues. CDR3 amino acids: CASSDVSGDEQYF. CDR3 in DNA: TGTGCCAGCAGTGATGTCTCTGGAGACGAGCAGTACTTC.

The rearrangement links TRBV6-5 to TRBJ2-3; D is ambiguous. Germline V gene sequence: CDR1 MNHEY, CDR2 SVGAGI. The V end lost 5 bases, the J end lost 4 bases, and 19 bases lay between the germline ends. The CDR3 length is 16 residues. CDR3 nucleotides: TGTGCCAGCAGTCATTTGGTGTTAGGCGTCGCAGATACGCAGTATTTT. Its translation is CASSHLVLGVADTQYF.

The chain couples TRBV28 to TRBJ2-7; D unresolved. The CDR3 sequence is 13 residues long. The germline V gene has CDR1 MDHEN and CDR2 SYDVKM. Trimming left V 5 bases short and J 0 bases short, with 8 bases between. The CDR3 reads CASSKTPSYEQYF. Here the CDR3 DNA reads TGTGCCAGCAGTAAGACACCCTCCTACGAGCAGTACTTC.

There are a few counts of this clonotype. CDR3 in DNA: TGCAGCGTTGAGGACAACAGACGGAACACTGAAGCTTTCTTT. Amino acids: CSVEDNRRNTEAFF. The chain couples TRBV29-1 to TRBJ1-1, with D tentatively TRBD1 (5 bases). The CDR3 loop spans 14 amino acids. V lost 3 bases and J lost 1, with 12 bases in between. Germline CDR1 reads SQVTM; CDR2 reads ANQGSEA.

This clonotype was counted only a few times. This sequence joins TRBV20-1 and TRBJ2-1; D is possibly TRBD1 (5 bases). The CDR3 spans 12 residues. Germline CDR1 DFQATT, CDR2 SNEGSKA (reference sequence). V gave up 3 bases and J gave up 9 bases, with 12 bases separating them. CDR3 nucleotide sequence: TGCAGTGCTAGCCCCTCGGACACTGAGCAGTTCTTC. This sequence encodes CSASPSDTEQFF.

V gene TRBV7-6 combines with J gene TRBJ2-5; TRBD1 agrees at 8 bases. Per the germline V gene, CDR1 is SGHVS and CDR2 is FNYEAQ. The trim removed 5 bases at V and 4 bases at J, leaving 9 bases unmatched. CDR3 size: 15 residues. The CDR3 loop is CASSPDRGFGETQYF. The CDR3 DNA follows: TGTGCCAGCAGCCCAGACAGGGGTTTTGGAGAGACCCAGTACTTC.

This chain links TRBV9 with TRBJ1-3; D is perhaps TRBD1 (5 bases). Trimming cost V 1 base and J 2 bases, with 7 bases left between them. The germline V gene has CDR1 SGDLS and CDR2 YYNGEE. The CDR3 totals 14 residues. The CDR3 sequence is CASSVTGTGNTIYF. In nucleotides, the CDR3 is TGTGCCAGCAGCGTAACAGGAACTGGAAACACCATATATTTT.

The chain links TRBV4-3 to TRBJ2-7, with 8 positions matching TRBD2. This CDR3 has 15 residues. V dropped 0 bases and J dropped 4; count of bases not matched to a gene: 5. Germline lookup yields CDR1 LGHNA and CDR2 YSLEER. For the CDR3, the DNA is TGCGCCAGCAGCCAAGAGGGGACTAGGTCGTACGAGCAGTACTTC. This sequence encodes CASSQEGTRSYEQYF.

The chain employs TRBV6-2 or TRBV6-3 and TRBJ2-4; 7 nucleotides align to TRBD1. The germline gives CDR1 MNHEY, CDR2 SVGEGT. CDR3 length: 13 amino acids. The J segment lost 5 bases and the V segment lost 8 bases, leaving 6 bases of the junction unmatched. CDR3 in amino acids: CASLGQPQNIQYF. CDR3 nucleotide sequence: TGTGCCAGCTTGGGACAGCCTCAAAACATTCAGTACTTC.

J is TRBJ2-5 and V is TRBV6-5; a possible D gene is TRBD2 (5 bases). The assigned J gene may be wrong: the sequence end matches TRBJ2-7 better. This CDR3 is built from 11 residues. Germline-derived CDR1 and CDR2 are MNHEY and SVGAGI. CDR3 bases: TGTGCCAGCAAGAGGGAATACGAGCAGTACTTC. Amino acid sequence: CASKREYEQYF.

This clonotype was detected once. The V and J genes are TRBV20-1 and TRBJ1-2, with D possibly being TRBD1 (5 bases). The CDR3 is 13 residues long. The germline V gene encodes CDR1 DFQATT and CDR2 SNEGSKA (reference sequence). Trimming took off 6 bases at V and 5 bases at J, with 16 bases between the two ends. CDR3 in amino acids: CSAKAGDEYGYTF. CDR3 sequence (DNA): TGCAGTGCCAAGGCCGGGGACGAGTATGGCTACACCTTC.

This clonotype was recorded at least ten times. CDR3 sequence reads: CAISDKGLGYTF. The CDR3 nucleotides read TGTGCCATCAGTGATAAGGGGCTTGGCTACACCTTC. The chain uses TRBV10-3 and TRBJ1-2; possible D gene TRBD1, 5 bases. The CDR3 spans 12 residues. The V and J ends lost 3 bases and 7 bases respectively, with 9 bases between them. Looked up from germline, CDR1 is ENHRY and CDR2 is SYGVKD.

This clonotype turned up a few times. The chain couples TRBV20-1 to TRBJ1-2; D gene ambiguous. The CDR3 is made up of 13 amino acids. The V gene's germline CDR1 is DFQATT and CDR2 SNEGSKA (reference sequence). Trimming took 6 bases from V and 3 from J, leaving 14 bases between them. CDR3 sequence reads: CSAYPRLYYGYTF. The CDR3 DNA sequence: TGCAGTGCCTATCCCCGGTTGTACTATGGCTACACCTTC.

The chain uses TRBV9 and TRBJ1-2; TRBD1 aligns across 7 bases. With V trimmed by 2 bases and J by 4 bases, 11 bases remained unmatched. The germline V gene encodes CDR1 SGDLS and CDR2 YYNGEE. This CDR3 has 16 residues. The chain's CDR3 is CASSVEGTEPAYGYTF. The DNA for the CDR3 is TGTGCCAGCAGCGTGGAGGGGACAGAGCCAGCCTATGGCTACACCTTC.

The rearrangement links TRBV7-2 to TRBJ2-1, with a tentative D call TRBD1 (5 bases). Trimming stripped 5 bases from V and 5 bases from J, with 10 bases between. This CDR3 has 13 amino acids. Germline CDR1 SGHTA, CDR2 FQGNSA. The CDR3 sequence is CASSPGHNNEQFF. The CDR3 bases are TGTGCCAGCAGCCCAGGACACAACAATGAGCAGTTCTTC.

This clonotype has just one count. The chain is built from TRBV7-2 and TRBJ2-1; the D gene is possibly TRBD1 (6 bases). The CDR3 is 12 amino acids. Germline CDR1 SGHTA, CDR2 FQGNSA. V was shortened by 8 bases and J by 10 bases, with 15 bases between the two germline ends. The CDR3 region has the DNA TGTGCCAGCGGGGGCCTCCGGGCGGAGCAGTTCTTC. Translated: CASGGLRAEQFF.

This clonotype showed up just a few times. The gene calls are TRBV5-1 and TRBJ2-5; 12 positions match TRBD2. Germline V lookup: CDR1 SGHRS, CDR2 YFSETQ. With 0 bases clipped from V and 2 bases from J, the junction kept 5 bases outside the gene matches. The CDR3 covers 17 residues. CDR3 nucleotide sequence: TGCGCCAGCAGCTTGGCCTCGACTAGCGGGGGACAAGAGACCCAGTACTTC. Amino acids: CASSLASTSGGQETQYF.

The chain recombines TRBV29-1 with TRBJ1-2, with 12 bases matching TRBD1. The CDR3 has 17 amino acids. The ends lost 0 bases at V and 4 bases at J; junction bases unmatched: 9. The germline gives CDR1 SQVTM, CDR2 ANQGSEA. The CDR3 is CSVEDQGDRGLFYGYTF. In nucleotides, the CDR3 is TGCAGCGTTGAAGACCAGGGGGACAGGGGGCTATTCTATGGCTACACCTTC.

This clonotype has just a few counts. The genes are TRBV7-3 and TRBJ1-1, with 9 nucleotides matching TRBD1. The CDR3 is made up of 14 amino acids. After removal of 5 bases from V and 5 bases from J, the junction contained 6 bases not matched to a gene. Germline values: CDR1 SGHTA, CDR2 FQGTGA. CDR3 coding DNA: TGTGCCAGCAGCCTCGGGACAGGGATGACTGAAGCTTTCTTT. As protein: CASSLGTGMTEAFF.

The CDR3 DNA is TGTGCCATCGGCCGGGGGGATGGGAATGAGCAGTTCTTC. It is translated as CAIGRGDGNEQFF. The chain combines TRBV10-3 with TRBJ2-1, with 7 bases that match TRBD2. CDR1 ENHRY and CDR2 SYGVKD come from the germline V gene. This CDR3 has 13 amino acids. Unmatched junction bases numbered 8, after V lost 8 bases and J lost 7 bases.

The V call is TRBV10-3, the J call TRBJ2-5, with TRBD1 matching over 11 bases. J lost 5 bases, V lost 8 bases, and 10 bases had no gene match. CDR1 is ENHRY and CDR2 is SYGVKD in the germline V gene. The CDR3 extends over 15 amino acids. CDR3 sequence: CAIGPGQGAKETQYF. The CDR3 bases are TGTGCCATCGGACCCGGACAGGGGGCGAAGGAGACCCAGTACTTC.

The rearrangement links TRBV28 to TRBJ1-2; no definite D call. The CDR3 length is 12 residues. The germline V and J ends were trimmed by 8 bases and 4 bases, with 11 bases remaining between them. Germline CDR1 reads MDHEN; CDR2 reads SYDVKM. CDR3 amino acids: CASGGGPYGYTF. In DNA form, the CDR3 reads TGTGCCAGCGGCGGCGGCCCCTATGGCTACACCTTC.